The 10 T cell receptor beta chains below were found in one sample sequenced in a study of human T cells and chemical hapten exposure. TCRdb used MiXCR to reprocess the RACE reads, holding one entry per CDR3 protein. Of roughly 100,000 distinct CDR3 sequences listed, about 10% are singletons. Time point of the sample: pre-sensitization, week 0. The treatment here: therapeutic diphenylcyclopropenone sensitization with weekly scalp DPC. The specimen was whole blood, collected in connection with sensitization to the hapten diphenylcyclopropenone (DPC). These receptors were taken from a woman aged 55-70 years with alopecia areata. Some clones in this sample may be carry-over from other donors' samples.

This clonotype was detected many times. This CDR3 reads CAISYRGPPVSPLHF. DNA of the CDR3: TGTGCCATCTCCTATCGAGGCCCCCCCGTATCACCCCTCCACTTT. This chain links TRBV6-6 with TRBJ1-6; no reliable D call. Germline CDR1 is MNHNY and CDR2 is SVGAGI (reference sequence). This CDR3 comprises 15 residues. V lost 10 bases and J lost 10, with 23 bases in between.

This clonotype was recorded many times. CDR3 DNA: TGCGCCAGCAGCTTACCCCGGGACAGGGGGTTTACAGATACGCAGTATTTT. Its protein is CASSLPRDRGFTDTQYF. The chain links TRBV5-1 to TRBJ2-3; 11 nucleotides match TRBD1. This CDR3 spans 17 amino acids. Trimming cost V 2 bases and J 3 bases; bases outside gene matches: 8. CDR1 and CDR2 (germline): SGHRS, YFSETQ.

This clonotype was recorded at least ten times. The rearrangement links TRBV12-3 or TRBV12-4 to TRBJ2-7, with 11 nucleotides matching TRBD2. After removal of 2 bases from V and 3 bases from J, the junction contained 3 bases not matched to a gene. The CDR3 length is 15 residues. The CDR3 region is CASSLQTSGIYEQYF. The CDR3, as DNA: TGTGCCAGCAGTTTACAGACTAGCGGGATCTACGAGCAGTACTTC.

The DNA of the CDR3 is TGTGCCAGCAGTTTAACCGGGACTATTTACAATGAGCAGTACTTC. Its translation is CASSLTGTIYNEQYF. The rearrangement joins TRBV27 to TRBJ2-1; 7 bases agree with TRBD2. The J call may be faulty, since TRBJ2-7 better matches the DNA end. CDR3 length: 15 residues. Germline V gene sequence: CDR1 MNHEY, CDR2 SMNVEV (reference sequence).

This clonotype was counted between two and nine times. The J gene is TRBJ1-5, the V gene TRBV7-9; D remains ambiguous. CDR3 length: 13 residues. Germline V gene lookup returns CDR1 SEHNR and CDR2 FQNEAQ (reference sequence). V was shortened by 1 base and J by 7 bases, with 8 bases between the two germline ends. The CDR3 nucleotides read TGTGCCAGCAGCTTAGATGGGGAACAGCCCCAGCATTTT. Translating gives CASSLDGEQPQHF.

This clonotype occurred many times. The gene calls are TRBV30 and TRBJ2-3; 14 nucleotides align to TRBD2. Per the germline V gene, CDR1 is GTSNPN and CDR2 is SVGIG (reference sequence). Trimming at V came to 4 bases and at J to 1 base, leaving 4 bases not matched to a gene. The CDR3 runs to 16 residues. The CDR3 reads CAWTRGLAGGTDTQYF. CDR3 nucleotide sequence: TGTGCCTGGACGAGGGGACTAGCGGGGGGCACAGATACGCAGTATTTT.

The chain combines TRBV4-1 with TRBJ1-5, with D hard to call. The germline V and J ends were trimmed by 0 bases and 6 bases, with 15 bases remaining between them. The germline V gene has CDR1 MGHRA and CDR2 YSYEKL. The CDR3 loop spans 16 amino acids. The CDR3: CASSQEYLEGSQPQHF. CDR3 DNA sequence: TGCGCCAGCAGCCAAGAATACCTTGAAGGGTCTCAGCCCCAGCATTTT.

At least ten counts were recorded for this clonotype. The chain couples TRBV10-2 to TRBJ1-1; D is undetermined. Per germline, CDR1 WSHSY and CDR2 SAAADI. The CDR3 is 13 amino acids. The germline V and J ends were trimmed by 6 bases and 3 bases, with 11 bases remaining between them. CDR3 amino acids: CASSPQQDTEAFF. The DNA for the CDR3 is TGCGCCAGCAGCCCACAGCAGGACACTGAAGCTTTCTTT.

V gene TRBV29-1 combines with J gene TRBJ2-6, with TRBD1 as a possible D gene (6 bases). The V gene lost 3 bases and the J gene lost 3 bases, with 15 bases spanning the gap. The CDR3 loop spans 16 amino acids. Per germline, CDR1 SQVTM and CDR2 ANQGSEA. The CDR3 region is CSVDRVRGYGANVLTF. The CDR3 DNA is TGCAGCGTTGACCGGGTCAGGGGTTATGGGGCCAACGTCCTGACTTTC.

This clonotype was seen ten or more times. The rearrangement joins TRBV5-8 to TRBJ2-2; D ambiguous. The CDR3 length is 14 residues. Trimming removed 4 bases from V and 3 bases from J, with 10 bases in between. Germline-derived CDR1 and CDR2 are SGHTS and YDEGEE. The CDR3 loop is CASSPEPHTGELFF. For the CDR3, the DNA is TGTGCCAGCAGCCCCGAACCCCACACCGGGGAGCTGTTTTTT.